This T cell receptor beta chain came from a study of blood T cell repertoires in COVID-19. Study-level information: The United States, Italy and Spain provided the acute and convalescent COVID-19 samples.

As originally analysed: Amplified reference gene primers provided the basis for estimating nucleated cell counts. The protocol was immunoSEQ multiplex PCR, while the TCRdb copy is restricted to in-frame clones and leaves out a portion. That table supplies the V and J calls and clone size; D and trimming were determined from the DNA. The sample has some 200,000 clones; 84% are singletons. Germline V gene sequence: CDR1 MNHEY, CDR2 SVGAGI. The CDR3 runs to 13 residues. The germline V and J ends were trimmed by 2 bases and 5 bases, with 9 bases remaining between them. This sequence was found in a woman in her 50s with active or convalescent COVID-19. The chain couples TRBV6-5 to TRBJ1-1; possible D gene TRBD1, 5 bases. Sequenced: peripheral blood. CDR3 region: CASSYQGFTEAFF. In DNA, the CDR3 is TGTGCCAGCAGTTACCAGGGATTTACTGAAGCTTTCTTT.